This note documents a single T cell receptor (beta chain) sequence. Its antigen is as yet unknown. Germline is not matched at one junction end, which may reflect a read error. The sample originates from a study of tumor-infiltrating lymphocytes in primary liver carcinoma. Across the study: Both sexes were represented among patients, who were 30 to 69 years old. With diameters of roughly 4 to 10 cm, tumors were stage T1-T3 N0M0. Findings and limits, study-wide: Blood had a significantly lower top-250-clone fraction than tumors did (p = 0.039).

Synthesis of TCR beta cDNA was carried out from around 500 ng total RNA with a constant-region primer. Modified slightly, ARM-PCR produced TCR beta libraries over three nested multiplex PCR rounds. PCR rounds one and two used TRBV1-TRBV30 forward primers with a C-beta reverse primer for 10 cycles each. TCRdb itself ran the multiplex PCR reads through MiXCR, one entry per CDR3 protein. The repertoire consists of tens of thousands of distinct CDR3 sequences, with 71% occurring once and the leading ten covering roughly two fifths. Per germline, CDR1 MGHRA and CDR2 YSYEKL. CDR3 length: 16 residues. Joint extraction of RNA and DNA used roughly 19-33 mg of bulk tissue that was unsorted. Tumors were each sampled at five separate regions.

The rearrangement uses TRBV4-1 and TRBJ2-7, with 9 positions matching TRBD1. This TCR was sampled from a middle-aged man with primary liver carcinoma and hepatitis B virus infection. The sequenced material came from liver tumor tissue from sampling region 4. This sample's subset: tumor region T4, right-lateral pole. CDR3 in amino acids: CTSSQEPPGQGYEQYF. As DNA, the CDR3 is TGCACCAGCAGCCAGGAACCACCGGGACAGGGCTACGAGCAGTACTTC.